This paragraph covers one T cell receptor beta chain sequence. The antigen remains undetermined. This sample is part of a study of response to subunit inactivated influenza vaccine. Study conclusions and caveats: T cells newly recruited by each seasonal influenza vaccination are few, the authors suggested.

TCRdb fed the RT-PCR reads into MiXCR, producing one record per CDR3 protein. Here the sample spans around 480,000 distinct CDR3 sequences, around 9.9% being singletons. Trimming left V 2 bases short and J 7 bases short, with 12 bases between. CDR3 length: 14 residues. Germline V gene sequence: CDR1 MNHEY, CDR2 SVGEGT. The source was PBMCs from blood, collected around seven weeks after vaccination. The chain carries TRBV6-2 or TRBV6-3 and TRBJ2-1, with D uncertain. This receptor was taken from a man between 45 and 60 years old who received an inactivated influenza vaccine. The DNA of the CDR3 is TGTGCCAGCAGTTACGATCAAAAAGGAAATGAGCAGTTCTTC. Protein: CASSYDQKGNEQFF.